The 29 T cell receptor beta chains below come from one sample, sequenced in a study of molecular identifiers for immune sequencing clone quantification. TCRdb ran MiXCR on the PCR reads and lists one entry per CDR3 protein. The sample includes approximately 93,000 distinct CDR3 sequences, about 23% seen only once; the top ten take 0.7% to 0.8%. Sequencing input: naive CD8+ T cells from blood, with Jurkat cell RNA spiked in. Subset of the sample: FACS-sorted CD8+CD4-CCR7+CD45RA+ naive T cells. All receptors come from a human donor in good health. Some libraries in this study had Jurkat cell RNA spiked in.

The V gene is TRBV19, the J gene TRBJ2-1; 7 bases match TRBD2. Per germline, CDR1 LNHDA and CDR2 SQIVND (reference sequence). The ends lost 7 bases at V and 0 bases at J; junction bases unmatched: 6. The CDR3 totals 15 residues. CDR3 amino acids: CASTASGSSYNEQFF. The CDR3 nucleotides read TGTGCCAGTACCGCTAGCGGAAGCTCCTACAATGAGCAGTTCTTC.

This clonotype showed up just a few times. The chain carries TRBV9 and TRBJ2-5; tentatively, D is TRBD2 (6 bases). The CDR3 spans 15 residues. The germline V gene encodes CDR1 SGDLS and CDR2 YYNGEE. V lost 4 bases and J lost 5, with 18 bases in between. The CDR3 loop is CASSPLGSGVETQYF. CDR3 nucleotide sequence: TGTGCCAGCAGCCCACTTGGTTCGGGAGTGGAGACCCAGTACTTC.

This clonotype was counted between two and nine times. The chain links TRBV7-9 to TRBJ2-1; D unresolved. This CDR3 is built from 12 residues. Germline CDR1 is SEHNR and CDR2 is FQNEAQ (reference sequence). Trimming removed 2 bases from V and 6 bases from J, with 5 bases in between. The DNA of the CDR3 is TGTGCCAGCAGCTTAAGACCCAATGAGCAGTTCTTC. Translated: CASSLRPNEQFF. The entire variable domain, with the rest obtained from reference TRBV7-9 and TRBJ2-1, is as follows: DTGVSQNPRHKITKRGQNVTFRCDPISEHNRLYWYRQTLGQGPEFLTYFQNEAQLEKSRLLSDRFSAERPKGSFSTLEIQRTEQGDSAMYLCASSLRPNEQFFGPGTRLTVL.

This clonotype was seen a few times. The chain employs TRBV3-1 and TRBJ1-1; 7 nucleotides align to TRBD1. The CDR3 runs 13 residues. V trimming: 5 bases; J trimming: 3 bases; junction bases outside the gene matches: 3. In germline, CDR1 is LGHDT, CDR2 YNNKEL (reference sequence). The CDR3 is CASSAGGDTEAFF. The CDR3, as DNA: TGTGCCAGCAGCGCAGGGGGAGACACTGAAGCTTTCTTT. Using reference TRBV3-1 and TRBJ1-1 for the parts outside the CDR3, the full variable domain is DTAVSQTPKYLVTQMGNDKSIKCEQNLGHDTMYWYKQDSKKFLKIMFSYNNKELIINETVPNRFSPKSPDKAHLNLHINSLELGDSAVYFCASSAGGDTEAFFGQGTRLTVV.

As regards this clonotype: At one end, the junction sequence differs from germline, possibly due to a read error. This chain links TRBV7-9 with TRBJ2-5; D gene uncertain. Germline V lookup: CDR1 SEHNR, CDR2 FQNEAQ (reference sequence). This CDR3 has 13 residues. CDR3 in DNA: TGTGCCAGCAGCACCCCGAACGAAGAGACCCGGTACTTC. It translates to CASSTPNEETRYF.

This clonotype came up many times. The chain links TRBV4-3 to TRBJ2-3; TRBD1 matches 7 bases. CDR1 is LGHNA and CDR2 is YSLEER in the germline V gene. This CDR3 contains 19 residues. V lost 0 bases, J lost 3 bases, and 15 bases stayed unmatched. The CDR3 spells CASSQDQGQTGSSTDTQYF. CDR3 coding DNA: TGCGCCAGCAGCCAAGATCAAGGCCAGACAGGGTCTAGTACAGATACGCAGTATTTT.

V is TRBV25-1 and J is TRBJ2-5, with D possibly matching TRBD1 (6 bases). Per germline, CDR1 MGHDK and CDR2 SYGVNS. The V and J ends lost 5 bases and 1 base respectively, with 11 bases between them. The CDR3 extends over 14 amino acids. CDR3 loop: CASSSSTGQETQYF. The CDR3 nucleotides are TGTGCCAGCAGTAGCTCGACAGGCCAAGAGACCCAGTACTTC.

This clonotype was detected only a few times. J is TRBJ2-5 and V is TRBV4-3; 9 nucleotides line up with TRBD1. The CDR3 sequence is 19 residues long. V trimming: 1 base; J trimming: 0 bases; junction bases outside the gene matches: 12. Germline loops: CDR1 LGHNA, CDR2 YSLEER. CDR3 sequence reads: CASSQVWTGETQYQETQYF. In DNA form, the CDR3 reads TGCGCCAGCAGCCAAGTTTGGACAGGGGAAACACAGTACCAAGAGACCCAGTACTTC.

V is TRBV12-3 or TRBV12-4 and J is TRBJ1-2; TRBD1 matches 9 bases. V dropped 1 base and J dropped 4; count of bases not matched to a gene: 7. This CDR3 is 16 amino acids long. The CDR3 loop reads CASSLGGTGTLYGYTF. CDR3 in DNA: TGTGCCAGCAGTTTAGGGGGGACAGGGACCCTCTATGGCTACACCTTC.

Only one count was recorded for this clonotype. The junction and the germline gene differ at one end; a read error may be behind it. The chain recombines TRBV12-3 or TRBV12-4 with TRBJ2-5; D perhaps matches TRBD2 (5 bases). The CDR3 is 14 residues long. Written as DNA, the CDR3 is TGTGCCAGCATTTTAGTGGAGGCTTGGGGGACCCAGTACTTC. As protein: CASILVEAWGTQYF.

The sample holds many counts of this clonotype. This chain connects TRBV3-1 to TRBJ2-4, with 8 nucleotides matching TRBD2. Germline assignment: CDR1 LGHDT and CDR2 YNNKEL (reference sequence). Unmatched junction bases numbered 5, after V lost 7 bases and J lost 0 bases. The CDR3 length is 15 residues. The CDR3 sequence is CASTASGLAKNIQYF. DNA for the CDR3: TGTGCCAGCACGGCTAGCGGGTTAGCCAAAAACATTCAGTACTTC.

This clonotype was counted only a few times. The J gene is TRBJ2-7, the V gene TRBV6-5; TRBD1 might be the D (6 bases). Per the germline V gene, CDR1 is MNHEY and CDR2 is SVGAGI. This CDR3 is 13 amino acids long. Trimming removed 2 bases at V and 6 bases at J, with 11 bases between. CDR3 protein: CASSYGGGAEQYF. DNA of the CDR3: TGTGCCAGCAGTTACGGTGGGGGCGCCGAGCAGTACTTC.

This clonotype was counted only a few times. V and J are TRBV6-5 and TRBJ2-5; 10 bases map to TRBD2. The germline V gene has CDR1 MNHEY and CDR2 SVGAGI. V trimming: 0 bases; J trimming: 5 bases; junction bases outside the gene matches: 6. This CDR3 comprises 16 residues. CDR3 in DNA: TGTGCCAGCAGTTACTCCGCTAGCGGGAGTAGTGAGACCCAGTACTTC. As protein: CASSYSASGSSETQYF.

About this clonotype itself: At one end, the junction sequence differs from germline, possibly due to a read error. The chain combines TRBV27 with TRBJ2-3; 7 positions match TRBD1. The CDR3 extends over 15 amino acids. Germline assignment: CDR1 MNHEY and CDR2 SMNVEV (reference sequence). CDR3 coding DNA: TGTGCCAGCAGTAGGGAGACAGGGAGCACAGCTACGCAGTATTTT. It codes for CASSRETGSTATQYF.

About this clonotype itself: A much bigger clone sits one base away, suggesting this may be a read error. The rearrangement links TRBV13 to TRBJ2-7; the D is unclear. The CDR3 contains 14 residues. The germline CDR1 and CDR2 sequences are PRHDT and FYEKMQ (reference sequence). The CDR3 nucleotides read TGTCCCAGCAGCCCCGGACGGCTCCTCTACGAGCAGTACTTC. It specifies CPSSPGRLLYEQYF.

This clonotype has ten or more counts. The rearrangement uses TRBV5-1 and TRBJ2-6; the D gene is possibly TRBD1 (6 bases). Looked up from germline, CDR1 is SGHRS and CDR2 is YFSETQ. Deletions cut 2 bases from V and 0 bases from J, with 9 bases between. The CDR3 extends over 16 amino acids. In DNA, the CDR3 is TGCGCCAGCAGCTTTACAGGGATCTCTGGGGCCAACGTCCTGACTTTC. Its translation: CASSFTGISGANVLTF. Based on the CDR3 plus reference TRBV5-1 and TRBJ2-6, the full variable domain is KAGVTQTPRYLIKTRGQQVTLSCSPISGHRSVSWYQQTPGQGLQFLFEYFSETQRNKGNFPGRFSGRQFSNSRSEMNVSTLELGDSALYLCASSFTGISGANVLTFGAGSRLTVL.

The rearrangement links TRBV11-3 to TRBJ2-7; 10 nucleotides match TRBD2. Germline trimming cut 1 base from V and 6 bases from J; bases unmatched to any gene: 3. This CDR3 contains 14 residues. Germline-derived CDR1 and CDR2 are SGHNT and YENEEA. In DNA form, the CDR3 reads TGTGCCAGCAGCTTAGCTAGCGGGAGTTGCGAGCAGTACTTC. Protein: CASSLASGSCEQYF.

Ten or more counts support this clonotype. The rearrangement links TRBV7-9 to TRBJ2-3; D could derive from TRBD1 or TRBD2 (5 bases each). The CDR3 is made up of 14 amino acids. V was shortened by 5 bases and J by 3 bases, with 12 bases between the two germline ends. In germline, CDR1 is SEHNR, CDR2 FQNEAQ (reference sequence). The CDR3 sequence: CASSPRDPTDTQYF. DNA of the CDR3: TGTGCCAGCAGCCCTAGGGACCCTACAGATACGCAGTATTTT.

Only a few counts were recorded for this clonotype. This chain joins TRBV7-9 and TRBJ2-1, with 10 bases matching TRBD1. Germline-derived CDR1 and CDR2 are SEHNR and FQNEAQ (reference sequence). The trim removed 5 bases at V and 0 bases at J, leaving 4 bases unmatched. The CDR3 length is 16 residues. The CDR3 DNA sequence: TGTGCCAGCAGCCCAAGGACAGGGGGCTCCTACAATGAGCAGTTCTTC. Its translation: CASSPRTGGSYNEQFF.

For the CDR3, the DNA is TGTGCCAGCTCACTGACAAGGGGCACTGAAGCTTTCTTT. Protein sequence: CASSLTRGTEAFF. The chain combines TRBV18 with TRBJ1-1; tentatively, D is TRBD1 (5 bases). The germline V gene encodes CDR1 KGHSH and CDR2 LQKENI. The CDR3 covers 13 residues. V was pared by 4 bases and J by 4 bases, with 10 bases between.

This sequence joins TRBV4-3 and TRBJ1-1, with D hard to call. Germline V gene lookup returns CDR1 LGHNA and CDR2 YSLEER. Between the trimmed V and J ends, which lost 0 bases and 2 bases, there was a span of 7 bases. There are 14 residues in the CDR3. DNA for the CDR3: TGCGCCAGCAGCCAAGATTGGGTAAACACTGAAGCTTTCTTT. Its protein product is CASSQDWVNTEAFF.

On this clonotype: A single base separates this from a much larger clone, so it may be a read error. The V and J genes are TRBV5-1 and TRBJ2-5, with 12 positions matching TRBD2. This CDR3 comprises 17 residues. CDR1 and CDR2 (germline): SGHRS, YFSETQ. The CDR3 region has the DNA TGCGCCGGCAGCTATCTCCCTAGCGGGGGGGCTCAGGAGACCCAGTACTTC. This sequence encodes CAGSYLPSGGAQETQYF.

The CDR3 nucleotides are TGTGCCAGCAGTCCCGCGATGGGGGCTTTGAACACTGAAGCTTTCTTT. Translating it yields CASSPAMGALNTEAFF. The chain combines TRBV6-1 with TRBJ1-1; D possibly corresponds to TRBD1 (6 bases). Germline V gives CDR1 MNHNS, CDR2 SASEGT. Trimming stripped 5 bases from V and 0 bases from J, with 16 bases between. The CDR3 is 16 residues long.

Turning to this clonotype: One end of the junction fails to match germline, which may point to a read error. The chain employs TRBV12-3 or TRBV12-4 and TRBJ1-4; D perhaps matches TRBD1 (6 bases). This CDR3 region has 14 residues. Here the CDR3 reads CASSIGQLNERLFF. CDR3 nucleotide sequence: TGTGCCAGCAGTATCGGACAGCTTAATGAAAGACTGTTTTTT.

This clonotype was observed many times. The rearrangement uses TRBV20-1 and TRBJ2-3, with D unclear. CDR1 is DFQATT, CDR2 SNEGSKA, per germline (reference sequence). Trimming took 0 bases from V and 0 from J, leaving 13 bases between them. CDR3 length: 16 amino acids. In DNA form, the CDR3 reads TGCAGTGCTAGAGATCTTAATCCACTGAGCACAGATACGCAGTATTTT. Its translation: CSARDLNPLSTDTQYF.

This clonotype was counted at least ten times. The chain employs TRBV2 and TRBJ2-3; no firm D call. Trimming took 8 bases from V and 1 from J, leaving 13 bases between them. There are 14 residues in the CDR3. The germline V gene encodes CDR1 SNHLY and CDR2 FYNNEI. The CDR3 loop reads CASGASERTDTQYF. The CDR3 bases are TGTGCCAGCGGAGCCAGCGAGCGCACAGATACGCAGTATTTT.

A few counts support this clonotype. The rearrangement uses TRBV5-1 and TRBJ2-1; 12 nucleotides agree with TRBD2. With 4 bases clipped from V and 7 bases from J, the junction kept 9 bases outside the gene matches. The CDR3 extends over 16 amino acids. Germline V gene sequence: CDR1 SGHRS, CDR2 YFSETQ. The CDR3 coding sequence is TGCGCCAGCAGCCCCCTAGCGGGGGGGGCGGGGAATGAGCAGTTCTTC. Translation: CASSPLAGGAGNEQFF.

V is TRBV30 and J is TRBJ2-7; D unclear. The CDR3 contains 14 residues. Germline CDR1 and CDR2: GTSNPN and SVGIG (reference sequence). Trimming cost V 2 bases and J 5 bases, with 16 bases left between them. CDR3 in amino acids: CAWSSYGSGDEQYF. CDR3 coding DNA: TGTGCCTGGAGTTCCTACGGGTCCGGTGACGAGCAGTACTTC.

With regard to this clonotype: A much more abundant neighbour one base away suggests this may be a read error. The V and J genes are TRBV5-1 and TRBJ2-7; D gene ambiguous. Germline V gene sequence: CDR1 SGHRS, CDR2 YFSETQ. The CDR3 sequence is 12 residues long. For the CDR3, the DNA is TGCGCCAGCAGCTTGGACGCCTACGAGCAGCACTTC. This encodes CASSLDAYEQHF. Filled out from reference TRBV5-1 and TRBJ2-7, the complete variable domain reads KAGVTQTPRYLIKTRGQQVTLSCSPISGHRSVSWYQQTPGQGLQFLFEYFSETQRNKGNFPGRFSGRQFSNSRSEMNVSTLELGDSALYLCASSLDAYEQHFGPGTRLTVT.